A selection of T cell receptor beta chains follows, all from one sample in a study of cytomegalovirus exposure and HLA in healthy donors. The protocol was immunoSEQ multiplex PCR, while the TCRdb copy is restricted to in-frame clones and leaves out a portion. The sample yields around 260,000 clones, about four fifths seen once. The sequencing sample was made of PBMCs. These receptors originate from a girl aged 2 to 10 in good health and CMV-seronegative. The conserved cysteine and the conserved F or W are not part of the CDR3 here. Only some rows state a clone size, as once, few, many or a class for expanded clones.

CDR3: ASNQGLVSDYGYT
size: -
V: TRBV6-1
length: 13
J: TRBJ1-2

CDR3: ASRLQGGSGNTIY
size: -
V: TRBV28
length: 13
J: TRBJ1-3

CDR3: ASSHYLAGGTGELF
size: -
V: TRBV14
length: 14
J: TRBJ2-2

CDR3: AAEGNTEAF
size: -
V: TRBV19
length: 9
J: TRBJ1-1

CDR3: ASSMIVQETQY
size: -
V: TRBV19
length: 11
J: TRBJ2-5

CDR3: ASSEWGRTNTEAF
size: -
V: TRBV6-1
length: 13
J: TRBJ1-1

CDR3: ASSLEAGQAF
size: -
V: TRBV27
length: 10
J: TRBJ1-1

CDR3: ASSLVGGGSTDTQY
size: -
V: TRBV5-5
length: 14
J: TRBJ2-3

CDR3: AISESVRGGETQY
size: -
V: TRBV10-3
length: 13
J: TRBJ2-5

CDR3: ASGERVAGGYEQY
size: -
V: TRBV6-5
length: 13
J: TRBJ2-7

CDR3: ASSEDRYLYEQY
size: -
V: TRBV5-1
length: 12
J: TRBJ2-7

CDR3: ASSFGRGNEQF
size: -
V: TRBV11-2
length: 11
J: TRBJ2-1

CDR3: ASSSVTGSSYNEQF
size: -
V: TRBV28
length: 14
J: TRBJ2-1

CDR3: ASSQAGLAGVGTGELF
size: few
V: TRBV4-1
length: 16
J: TRBJ2-2